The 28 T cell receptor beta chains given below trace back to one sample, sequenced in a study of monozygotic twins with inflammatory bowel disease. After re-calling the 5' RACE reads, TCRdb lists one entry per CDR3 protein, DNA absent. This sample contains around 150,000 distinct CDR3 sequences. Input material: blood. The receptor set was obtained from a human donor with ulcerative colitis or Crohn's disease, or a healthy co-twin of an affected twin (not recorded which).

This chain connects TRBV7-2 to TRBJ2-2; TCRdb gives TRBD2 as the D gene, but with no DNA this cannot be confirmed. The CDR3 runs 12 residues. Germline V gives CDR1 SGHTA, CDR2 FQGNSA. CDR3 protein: CASSPATGELFF.

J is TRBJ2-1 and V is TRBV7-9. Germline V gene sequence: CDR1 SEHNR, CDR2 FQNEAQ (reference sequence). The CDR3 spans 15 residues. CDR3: CASSLGKTWNNEQFF.

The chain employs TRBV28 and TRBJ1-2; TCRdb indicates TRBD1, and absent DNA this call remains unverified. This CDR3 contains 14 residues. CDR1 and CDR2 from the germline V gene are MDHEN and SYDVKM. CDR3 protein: CASSPFGGPYGYTF.

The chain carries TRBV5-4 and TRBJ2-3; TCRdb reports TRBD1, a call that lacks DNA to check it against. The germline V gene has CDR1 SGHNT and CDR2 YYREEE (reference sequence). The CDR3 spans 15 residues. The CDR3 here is CASSLEFGATDTQYF. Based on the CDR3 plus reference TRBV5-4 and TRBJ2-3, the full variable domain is ETGVTQSPTHLIKTRGQQVTLRCSSQSGHNTVSWYQQALGQGPQFIFQYYREEENGRGNFPPRFSGLQFPNYSSELNVNALELDDSALYLCASSLEFGATDTQYFGPGTRLTVL.

CDR3 loop: CASRPLTGGGSPLHF. V is TRBV6-5 and J is TRBJ1-6; TCRdb proposes TRBD1, but this gene call is untestable without DNA. The CDR3 loop spans 15 amino acids. The germline CDR1 and CDR2 sequences are MNHEY and SVGAGI.

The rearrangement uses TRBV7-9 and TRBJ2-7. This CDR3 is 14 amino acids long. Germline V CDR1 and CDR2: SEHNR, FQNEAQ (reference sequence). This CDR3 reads CASSFRGTSYEQYF.

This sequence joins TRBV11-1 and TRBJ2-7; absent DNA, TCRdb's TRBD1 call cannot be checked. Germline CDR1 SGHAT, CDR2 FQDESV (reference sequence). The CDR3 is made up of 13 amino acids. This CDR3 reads CASSEQGNYEQYF.

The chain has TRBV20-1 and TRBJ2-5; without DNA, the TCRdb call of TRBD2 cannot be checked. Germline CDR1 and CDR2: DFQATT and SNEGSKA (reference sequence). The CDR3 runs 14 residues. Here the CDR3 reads CSASIAGGRETQYF.

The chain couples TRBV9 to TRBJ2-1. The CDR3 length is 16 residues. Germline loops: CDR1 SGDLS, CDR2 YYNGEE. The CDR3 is CASSMAGSPRYNEQFF.

The CDR3 reads CASSRNHNTGELFF. The chain combines TRBV18 with TRBJ2-2. Germline assignment: CDR1 KGHSH and CDR2 LQKENI. This CDR3 spans 14 amino acids.

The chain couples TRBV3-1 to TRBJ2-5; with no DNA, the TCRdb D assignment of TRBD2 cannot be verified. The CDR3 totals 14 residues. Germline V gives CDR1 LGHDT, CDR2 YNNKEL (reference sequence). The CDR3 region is CASSPTSGQETQYF.

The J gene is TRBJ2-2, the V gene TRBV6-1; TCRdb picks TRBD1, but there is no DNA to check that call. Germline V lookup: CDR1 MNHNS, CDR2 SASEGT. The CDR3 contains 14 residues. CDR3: CASSRGLGTGELFF.

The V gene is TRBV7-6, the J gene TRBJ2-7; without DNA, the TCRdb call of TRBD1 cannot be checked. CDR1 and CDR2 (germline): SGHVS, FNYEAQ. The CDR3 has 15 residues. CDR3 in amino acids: CASSLGSGRGYEQYF.

The CDR3 sequence: CATGGRTDTQYF. This rearrangement joins TRBV7-2 to TRBJ2-3; the TCRdb D gene call, TRBD1, has no DNA to confirm it. Germline V CDR1 and CDR2: SGHTA, FQGNSA. The length of the CDR3 is 12 residues.

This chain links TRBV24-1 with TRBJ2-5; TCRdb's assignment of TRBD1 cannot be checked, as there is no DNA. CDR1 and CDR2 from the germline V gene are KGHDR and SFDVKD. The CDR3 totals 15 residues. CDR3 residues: CATSDLWDRKETQYF.

The CDR3 protein is CASTPRSGDTQYF. The chain employs TRBV19 and TRBJ2-3; the D call from TCRdb, TRBD1, cannot be confirmed without DNA. The CDR3 is 13 amino acids. The germline CDR1 and CDR2 sequences are LNHDA and SQIVND (reference sequence).

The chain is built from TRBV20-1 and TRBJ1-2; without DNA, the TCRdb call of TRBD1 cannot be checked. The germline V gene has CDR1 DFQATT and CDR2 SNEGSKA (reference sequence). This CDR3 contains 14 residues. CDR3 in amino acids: CSANSDRALHGYTF.

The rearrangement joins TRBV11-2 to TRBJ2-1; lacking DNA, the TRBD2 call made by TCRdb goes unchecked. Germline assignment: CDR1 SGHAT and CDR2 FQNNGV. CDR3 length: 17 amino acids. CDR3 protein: CASSLGASGLGDNEQFF.

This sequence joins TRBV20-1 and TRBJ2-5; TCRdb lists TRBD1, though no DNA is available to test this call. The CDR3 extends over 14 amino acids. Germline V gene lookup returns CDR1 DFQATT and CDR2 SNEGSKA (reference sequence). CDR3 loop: CSARDAGPQETQYF.

CDR3 sequence reads: CASSDPGAGDSPLHF. This chain connects TRBV25-1 to TRBJ1-6; TCRdb gives TRBD1 as the D gene, but with no DNA this cannot be confirmed. This CDR3 comprises 15 residues. The germline V gene has CDR1 MGHDK and CDR2 SYGVNS. Supplemented by reference TRBV25-1 and TRBJ1-6, the full variable domain reads EADIYQTPRYLVIGTGKKITLECSQTMGHDKMYWYQQDPGMELHLIHYSYGVNSTEKGDLSSESTVSRIRTEHFPLTLESARPSHTSQYLCASSDPGAGDSPLHFGNGTRLTVT.

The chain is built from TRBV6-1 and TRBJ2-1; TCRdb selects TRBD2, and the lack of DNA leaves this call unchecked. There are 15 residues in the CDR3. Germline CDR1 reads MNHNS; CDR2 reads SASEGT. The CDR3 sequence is CASSRTSGAYNEQFF.

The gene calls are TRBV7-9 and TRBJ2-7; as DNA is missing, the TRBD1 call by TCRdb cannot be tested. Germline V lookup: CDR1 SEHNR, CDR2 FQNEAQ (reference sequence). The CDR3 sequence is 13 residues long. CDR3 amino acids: CASSPQTGSEQYF.

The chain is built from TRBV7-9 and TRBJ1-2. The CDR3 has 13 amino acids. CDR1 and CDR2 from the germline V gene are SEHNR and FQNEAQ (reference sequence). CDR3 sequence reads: CASSIDSNYGYTF.

The CDR3 sequence: CASSLFRVDTQYF. V gene TRBV28 combines with J gene TRBJ2-3. CDR3 length: 13 residues. The germline CDR1 and CDR2 sequences are MDHEN and SYDVKM.

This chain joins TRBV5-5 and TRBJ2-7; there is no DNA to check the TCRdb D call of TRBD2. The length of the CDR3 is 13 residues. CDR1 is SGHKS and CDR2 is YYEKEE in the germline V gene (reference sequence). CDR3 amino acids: CASSSIGEGQCYF.

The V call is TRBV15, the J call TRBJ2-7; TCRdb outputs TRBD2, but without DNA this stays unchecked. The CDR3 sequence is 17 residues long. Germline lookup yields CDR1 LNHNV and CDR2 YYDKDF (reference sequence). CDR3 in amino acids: CATSRLAGGPPSYEQYF.

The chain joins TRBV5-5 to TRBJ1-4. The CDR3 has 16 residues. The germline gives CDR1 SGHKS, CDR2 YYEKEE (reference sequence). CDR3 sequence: CASSLFSLTTNEKLFF.

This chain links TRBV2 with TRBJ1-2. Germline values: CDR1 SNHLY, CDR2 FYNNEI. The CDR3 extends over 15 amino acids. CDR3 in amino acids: CASSTLGLSAYGYTF.